The 7 T cell receptor beta chains given below trace back to one sample, sequenced in a study of identical twins. One entry per CDR3 protein, called by TCRdb with MiXCR from the 5' RACE reads. The table records about 520,000 distinct CDR3 sequences, less than 25% of them present only once. The same specimen was also included in a second study, on T cells expressing NK-cell markers.

What was sequenced was CD4+ T cells sorted from blood. All receptors come from a woman aged 18-30 years in good health.

V is TRBV20-1 and J is TRBJ2-5; D gene uncertain. Germline V CDR1 and CDR2: DFQATT, SNEGSKA (reference sequence). The V end was cut by 1 base, the J end by 1 base, with 4 bases between. The CDR3 runs to 12 residues. The CDR3, as DNA: TGCAGTGCTAGAGTGGCCCAAGAGACCCAGTACTTC. Its protein is CSARVAQETQYF.

This clonotype was observed a few times. The chain uses TRBV7-3 and TRBJ1-1; D remains unclear. This CDR3 has 15 amino acids. Germline V CDR1 and CDR2: SGHTA, FQGTGA. Trimming took 1 base from V and 2 from J, leaving 11 bases between them. CDR3 in amino acids: CASSLIGGRNTEAFF. The CDR3 DNA is TGTGCCAGCAGCTTAATCGGTGGGCGCAACACTGAAGCTTTCTTT. Full variable domain (outside the CDR3, taken from reference TRBV7-3 and TRBJ1-1): GAGVSQTPSNKVTEKGKYVELRCDPISGHTALYWYRQSLGQGPEFLIYFQGTGAADDSGLPNDRFFAVRPEGSVSTLKIQRTERGDSAVYLCASSLIGGRNTEAFFGQGTRLTVV.

This rearrangement joins TRBV12-3 or TRBV12-4 to TRBJ2-6; D ambiguous. The CDR3 has 15 amino acids. The ends were cut back, 5 bases at V and 4 bases at J, with 12 bases in the middle. CDR3 sequence: CASSPPWTGANVLTF. The DNA for the CDR3 is TGTGCCAGCAGTCCCCCGTGGACCGGGGCCAACGTCCTGACTTTC.

V is TRBV20-1 and J is TRBJ2-5; 8 bases are shared with TRBD1. V lost 6 bases and J lost 0; bases outside the gene matches: 9. Per germline, CDR1 DFQATT and CDR2 SNEGSKA (reference sequence). This CDR3 region has 15 residues. CDR3 in DNA: TGCAGTGCCACACCCGGGACAGGATACCAAGAGACCCAGTACTTC. It yields the protein CSATPGTGYQETQYF.

V is TRBV20-1 and J is TRBJ2-1; 9 bases agree with TRBD1. Looked up from germline, CDR1 is DFQATT and CDR2 is SNEGSKA (reference sequence). CDR3 length: 15 residues. V was clipped by 6 bases and J by 7 bases; unmatched bases: 13. As DNA, the CDR3 is TGCAGTGCGAGCGGCGGGACAGGGAGAAGTAATGAGCAGTTCTTC. It yields the protein CSASGGTGRSNEQFF.

This sequence joins TRBV19 and TRBJ2-3, with a tentative D call TRBD1 (6 bases). The CDR3 spans 13 residues. Trimming shortened V by 7 bases and J by 1 base, and 9 bases separated the two germline ends. The germline gives CDR1 LNHDA, CDR2 SQIVND (reference sequence). The CDR3 DNA reads as TGTGCCAGTACCAACAGGGGCACAGATACGCAGTATTTT. Its translation: CASTNRGTDTQYF.

The rearrangement joins TRBV18 to TRBJ1-1, with 9 bases identical to TRBD1. Germline V gives CDR1 KGHSH, CDR2 LQKENI. The junction had 14 bases not matched to a gene; V was cut back by 1 base and J by 5 bases. The CDR3 length is 18 residues. The CDR3 reads CASSPQLVVTGGRTEAFF. CDR3 nucleotide sequence: TGTGCCAGCTCACCACAACTCGTCGTAACAGGGGGCCGGACTGAAGCTTTCTTT.